The source of this T cell receptor (beta chain) is a study of cytomegalovirus exposure and HLA in healthy donors. Notes on this clone: Antigen specificity is unknown.

V was clipped by 2 bases and J by 1 base; unmatched bases: 0. There are 15 residues in the CDR3. Germline V gene lookup returns CDR1 SGHTA and CDR2 FQGTGA. Study results and caveats: Presence/absence analyses supposed approximately even sequencing depth among donors. An apparent linkage of common viral pathogens to several of the most significant clusters emerged in a later analysis. In a later analysis, most CMV-associated TCR beta chains appeared HLA-restricted. It was 164 TCR beta chains that were listed as cytomegalovirus-associated.

PCR amplification relied on 60 Vbeta primers (plus 13 Jbeta primers). Measured with immunoSEQ multiplex PCR; TCRdb has only the in-frame clones, and not every one. Of about 140,000 clones listed, roughly 75% are singletons. The sequence was collected from a man between 35 and 55 years old in good health and CMV-seropositive. V is TRBV7-3 and J is TRBJ2-1; TRBD1 matches 9 bases. Material for sequencing was PBMCs. CDR3 in DNA: TGTGCCAGCAGCTTAGGGACAGGGTCCTACAATGAGCAGTTCTTC. Translating gives CASSLGTGSYNEQFF.